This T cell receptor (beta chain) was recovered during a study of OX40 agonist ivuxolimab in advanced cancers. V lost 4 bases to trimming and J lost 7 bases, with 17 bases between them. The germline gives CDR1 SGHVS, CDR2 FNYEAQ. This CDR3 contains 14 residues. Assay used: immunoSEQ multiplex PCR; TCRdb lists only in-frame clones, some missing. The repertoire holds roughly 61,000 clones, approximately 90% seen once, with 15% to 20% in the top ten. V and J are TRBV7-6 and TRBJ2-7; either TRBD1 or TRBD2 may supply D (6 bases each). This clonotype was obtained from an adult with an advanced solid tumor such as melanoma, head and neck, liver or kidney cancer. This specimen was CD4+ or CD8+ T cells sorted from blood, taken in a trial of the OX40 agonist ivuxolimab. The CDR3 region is CASSSGGLPGEQYF. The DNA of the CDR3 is TGTGCCAGCAGCTCCGGGGGCCTCCCCGGGGAGCAGTACTTC.